This entry is about one TCR beta chain. The data were taken from a study of T cell changes during pregnancy in multiple sclerosis. The germline gives CDR1 SEHNR, CDR2 FQNEAQ (reference sequence). CDR3 length: 16 amino acids. The V and J ends lost 5 bases and 8 bases respectively, with 21 bases between them. Clones were sequenced by immunoSEQ multiplex PCR, and TCRdb holds only the in-frame ones, with some missing. This sample has around 66,000 clones; 91% occur once, and the top ten carry 2% to 2.5%. This TCR derives from a female donor in good health, enrolled as a control in a pregnancy study. This material consisted of peripheral blood, taken in the third trimester of pregnancy. This chain joins TRBV7-9 and TRBJ1-4; possible D gene TRBD1, 5 bases. The CDR3 sequence: CASSNRGAESGEKLFF. The CDR3 DNA is TGTGCCAGCAGCAACCGCGGGGCTGAATCAGGCGAAAAACTGTTTTTT. Full variable domain (outside the CDR3, taken from reference TRBV7-9 and TRBJ1-4): DTGVSQNPRHKITKRGQNVTFRCDPISEHNRLYWYRQTLGQGPEFLTYFQNEAQLEKSRLLSDRFSAERPKGSFSTLEIQRTEQGDSAMYLCASSNRGAESGEKLFFGSGTQLSVL.